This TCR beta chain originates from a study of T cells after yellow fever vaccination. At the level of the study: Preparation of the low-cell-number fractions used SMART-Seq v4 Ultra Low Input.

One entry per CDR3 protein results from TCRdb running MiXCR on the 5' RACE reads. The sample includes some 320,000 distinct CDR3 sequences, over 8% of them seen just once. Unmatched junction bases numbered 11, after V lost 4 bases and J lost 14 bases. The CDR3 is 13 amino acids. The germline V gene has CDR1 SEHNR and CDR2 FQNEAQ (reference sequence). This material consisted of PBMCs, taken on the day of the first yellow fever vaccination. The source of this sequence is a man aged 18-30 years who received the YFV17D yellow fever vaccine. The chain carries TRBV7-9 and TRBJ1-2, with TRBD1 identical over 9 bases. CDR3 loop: CASSSSGTGRQTF. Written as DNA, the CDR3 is TGTGCCAGCAGCTCCTCCGGGACAGGGCGCCAAACCTTC.